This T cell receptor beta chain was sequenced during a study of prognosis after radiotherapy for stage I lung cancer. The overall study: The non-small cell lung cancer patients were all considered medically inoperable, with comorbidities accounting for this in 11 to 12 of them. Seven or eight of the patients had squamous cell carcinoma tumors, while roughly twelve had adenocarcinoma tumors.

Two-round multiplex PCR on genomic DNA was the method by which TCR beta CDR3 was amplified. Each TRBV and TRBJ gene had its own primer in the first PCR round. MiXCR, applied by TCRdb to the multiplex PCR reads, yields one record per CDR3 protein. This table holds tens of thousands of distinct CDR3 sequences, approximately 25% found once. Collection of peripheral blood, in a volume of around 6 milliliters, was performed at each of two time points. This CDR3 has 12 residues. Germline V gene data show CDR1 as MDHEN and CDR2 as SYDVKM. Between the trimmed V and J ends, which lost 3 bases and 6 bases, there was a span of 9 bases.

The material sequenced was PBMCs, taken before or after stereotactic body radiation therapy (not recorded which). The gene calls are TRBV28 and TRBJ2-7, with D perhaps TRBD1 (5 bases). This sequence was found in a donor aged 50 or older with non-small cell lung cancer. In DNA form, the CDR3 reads TGTGCCAGCAGTTTCACAGGACGCGAGCAGTACTTC. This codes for CASSFTGREQYF.